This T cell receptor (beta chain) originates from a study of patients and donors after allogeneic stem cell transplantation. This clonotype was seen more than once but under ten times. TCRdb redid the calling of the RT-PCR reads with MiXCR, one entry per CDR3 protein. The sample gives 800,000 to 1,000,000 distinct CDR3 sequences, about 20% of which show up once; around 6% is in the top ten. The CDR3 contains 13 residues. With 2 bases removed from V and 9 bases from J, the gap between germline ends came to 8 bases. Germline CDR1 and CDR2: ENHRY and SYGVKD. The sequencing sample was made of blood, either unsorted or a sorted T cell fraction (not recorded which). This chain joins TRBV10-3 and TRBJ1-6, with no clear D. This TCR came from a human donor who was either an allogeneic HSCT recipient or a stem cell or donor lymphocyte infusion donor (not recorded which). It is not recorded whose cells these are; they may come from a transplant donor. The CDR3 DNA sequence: TGTGCCATCAGTGAGGTTCTGGCTTCACCCCTCCACTTT. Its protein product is CAISEVLASPLHF.